The next 26 T cell receptor beta chains were all read from a single sample in a study of cytomegalovirus exposure and HLA in healthy donors. The PCR had 60 Vbeta and 13 Jbeta primers. Sequenced by immunoSEQ multiplex PCR; TCRdb stores in-frame clones only, minus some. The table shows about 120,000 clones, with about 9.4% occurring only once. The source material was PBMCs. Receptors originate from a woman in her forties in good health and CMV-seropositive.

V is TRBV10-1 and J is TRBJ1-1, with unresolved D. Germline V gene lookup returns CDR1 WNHNN and CDR2 SYGVQD (reference sequence). The CDR3 spans 13 residues. Trimming took 3 bases from V and 4 from J, leaving 9 bases between them. The CDR3 DNA sequence: TGCGCCAGCAGTGAAACAGCTCTCACTGAAGCTTTCTTT. It specifies CASSETALTEAFF.

This chain connects TRBV9 to TRBJ2-1; D is perhaps TRBD2 (6 bases). Trimming removed 4 bases from V and 6 bases from J, with 17 bases in between. The CDR3 runs 15 residues. The germline V gene has CDR1 SGDLS and CDR2 YYNGEE. The CDR3 DNA is TGTGCCAGCAGCCCTCGCGGGGCAATGGGCAATGAGCAGTTCTTC. Its protein product is CASSPRGAMGNEQFF.

This clone was picked up one time. The chain couples TRBV7-9 to TRBJ2-4; D gene uncertain. V lost 0 bases, J lost 2 bases, and 11 bases lay in between. CDR1 SEHNR and CDR2 FQNEAQ come from the germline V gene (reference sequence). The CDR3 is 16 residues long. This CDR3 is CASSLANWATKNIQYF. In DNA, the CDR3 is TGTGCCAGCAGCTTAGCTAATTGGGCGACCAAAAACATTCAGTACTTC.

This clone is labeled medium-sized. V gene TRBV6-1 combines with J gene TRBJ2-6, with D maybe TRBD1 (6 bases). Trimming removed 7 bases from V and 0 bases from J, with 10 bases in between. Germline CDR1 reads MNHNS; CDR2 reads SASEGT. The CDR3 has 15 residues. CDR3 bases: TGTGCCAGCACGCGACAGGCCTCTGGGGCCAACGTCCTGACTTTC. Translating gives CASTRQASGANVLTF.

This clone was detected a few times. V gene TRBV6-6 combines with J gene TRBJ2-1; TRBD1 matches at 9 bases. Trimming took 8 bases from V and 6 from J; bases not matched to a gene: 8. Germline V CDR1 and CDR2: MNHNY, SVGAGI (reference sequence). The length of the CDR3 is 14 residues. The CDR3 DNA sequence: TGTGCCAGCTCATACCGGGACAGGGTCAATGAGCAGTTCTTC. It encodes CASSYRDRVNEQFF.

V gene TRBV5-6 combines with J gene TRBJ1-2; 8 positions agree with TRBD1. CDR1 is SGHDT, CDR2 YYEEEE, per germline. J was trimmed by 4 bases and V by 3 bases; bases with no gene match: 5. CDR3 length: 14 residues. CDR3 nucleotide sequence: TGTGCCAGCAGCTACAGGGGGGGGTCCTATGGCTACACCTTC. As protein: CASSYRGGSYGYTF.

This clone was seen a few times. The V call is TRBV23-1, the J call TRBJ2-3, with D maybe TRBD2 (5 bases). TRBV23-1 counts as an open reading frame of uncertain function. This CDR3 spans 17 amino acids. Deletions cut 0 bases from V and 11 bases from J, with 24 bases between. The DNA of the CDR3 is TGCGCCAGCAGTCAATCGGCCCACACTTCACCGCCCCGGGGGCAGTATTTT. Amino acids: CASSQSAHTSPPRGQYF.

The rearrangement uses TRBV30 and TRBJ2-3, with 11 bases that match TRBD2. Per the germline V gene, CDR1 is GTSNPN and CDR2 is SVGIG (reference sequence). Losses at the gene ends were 3 bases for V and 2 bases for J; bases not matched to a gene: 1. CDR3 length: 14 amino acids. The CDR3 coding sequence is TGTGCCTGGAGGGGACTAGCGGCCACAGATACGCAGTATTTT. It specifies CAWRGLAATDTQYF.

The J gene is TRBJ1-4, the V gene TRBV5-6; perhaps TRBD1 as D (6 bases). Trimming stripped 5 bases from V and 2 bases from J, with 19 bases between. Germline V gives CDR1 SGHDT, CDR2 YYEEEE. This CDR3 spans 17 amino acids. CDR3 region: CASSSGTIVGTNEKLFF. CDR3 DNA sequence: TGTGCCAGCAGTTCCGGGACAATAGTGGGTACTAATGAAAAACTGTTTTTT.

This sequence joins TRBV30 and TRBJ2-3; D is perhaps TRBD2 (5 bases). V lost 1 base, J lost 4 bases, and 9 bases lay in between. The CDR3 consists of 13 residues. Per germline, CDR1 GTSNPN and CDR2 SVGIG (reference sequence). The CDR3 sequence: CAWSAGLSDTQYF. CDR3 coding DNA: TGTGCCTGGAGTGCTGGACTCTCAGATACGCAGTATTTT. Combining the CDR3 with reference TRBV30 and TRBJ2-3 gives the whole variable domain SQTIHQWPATLVQPVGSPLSLECTVEGTSNPNLYWYRQAAGRGLQLLFYSVGIGQISSEVPQNLSASRPQDRQFILSSKKLLLSDSGFYLCAWSAGLSDTQYFGPGTRLTVL.

This clone showed up just a few times. This chain uses TRBV7-9 with TRBJ2-2, with D possibly being TRBD2 (5 bases). Germline V gene data show CDR1 as SEHNR and CDR2 as FQNEAQ (reference sequence). Trimming took 5 bases from V and 5 from J, leaving 12 bases between them. The CDR3 consists of 14 residues. CDR3 nucleotides: TGTGCCAGCAGCCCCGTTACGGGAACCGGGGAGCTGTTTTTT. Translating it yields CASSPVTGTGELFF. The full variable domain, rest sourced from reference TRBV7-9 and TRBJ2-2, is DTGVSQNPRHKITKRGQNVTFRCDPISEHNRLYWYRQTLGQGPEFLTYFQNEAQLEKSRLLSDRFSAERPKGSFSTLEIQRTEQGDSAMYLCASSPVTGTGELFFGEGSRLTVL.

J is TRBJ2-2 and V is TRBV10-1, with D perhaps matching TRBD2 (6 bases). CDR1 WNHNN and CDR2 SYGVQD come from the germline V gene (reference sequence). V was trimmed by 4 bases and J by 0 bases, leaving 6 bases between them. This CDR3 comprises 14 residues. As DNA, the CDR3 is TGCGCCAGCAGTGCGGGGGCGAACACCGGGGAGCTGTTTTTT. This codes for CASSAGANTGELFF.

This clone was observed a few times. This rearrangement joins TRBV2 to TRBJ1-5, with 11 positions matching TRBD1. The CDR3 runs 13 residues. Germline V gene lookup returns CDR1 SNHLY and CDR2 FYNNEI. V lost 8 bases to trimming and J lost 8 bases; unmatched junction nucleotides: 5. CDR3 DNA sequence: TGTGCCAGCGCCGGGACAGGGGGTAAGCCCCAGCATTTT. Its protein product is CASAGTGGKPQHF.

J is TRBJ2-1 and V is TRBV30, with D perhaps TRBD1 (6 bases). Germline V lookup: CDR1 GTSNPN, CDR2 SVGIG (reference sequence). The CDR3 has 11 amino acids. Trimming shortened V by 4 bases and J by 7 bases, and 8 bases separated the two germline ends. In DNA, the CDR3 is TGTGCCTGGACGCAGGGGAATGAGCAGTTCTTC. Its protein is CAWTQGNEQFF.

The chain combines TRBV7-9 with TRBJ1-1, with D possibly TRBD1 on 6 matching bases. Trimming stripped 1 base from V and 3 bases from J, with 9 bases between. From germline, CDR1 is SEHNR and CDR2 FQNEAQ (reference sequence). This CDR3 is built from 14 residues. CDR3 amino acids: CASSLGQGYTEAFF. As DNA, the CDR3 is TGTGCCAGCAGCTTAGGCCAGGGGTACACTGAAGCTTTCTTT.

This chain uses TRBV19 with TRBJ2-2, with 11 bases identical to TRBD2. Unmatched junction bases numbered 7, after V lost 7 bases and J lost 0 bases. The germline gives CDR1 LNHDA, CDR2 SQIVND (reference sequence). The CDR3 extends over 17 amino acids. The DNA for the CDR3 is TGTGCCAGTAACCCTCCGGGACTAGCGGCGAACACCGGGGAGCTGTTTTTT. Translating it yields CASNPPGLAANTGELFF.

The genes are TRBV13 and TRBJ1-2, with D perhaps matching TRBD1 (6 bases). Trimming took 6 bases from V and 4 from J, leaving 15 bases between them. CDR3 length: 14 residues. Per the germline V gene, CDR1 is PRHDT and CDR2 is FYEKMQ (reference sequence). Here the CDR3 DNA reads TGTGCCAGCAGGCAGGCAGGGGTGGGCTATGGCTACACCTTC. Translation: CASRQAGVGYGYTF.

The CDR3 DNA reads TGTGCCAGCAGCTTACAGGTGAACACTGAAGCTTTCTTT. Its protein product is CASSLQVNTEAFF. The rearrangement links TRBV7-6 to TRBJ1-1; D gene unclear. V was trimmed by 2 bases and J by 0 bases, leaving 4 bases between them. The length of the CDR3 is 13 residues. The V gene's germline CDR1 is SGHVS and CDR2 FNYEAQ.

V and J are TRBV2 and TRBJ1-2; D remains unclear. CDR1 is SNHLY, CDR2 FYNNEI, per germline. The CDR3 is 13 residues long. The V gene lost 2 bases and the J gene lost 2 bases, with 6 bases spanning the gap. Written as DNA, the CDR3 is TGTGCCAGCAGTGAACTTGAGAACTATGGCTACACCTTC. As protein: CASSELENYGYTF. Based on the CDR3 plus reference TRBV2 and TRBJ1-2, the full variable domain is EPEVTQTPSHQVTQMGQEVILRCVPISNHLYFYWYRQILGQKVEFLVSFYNNEISEKSEIFDDQFSVERPDGSNFTLKIRSTKLEDSAMYFCASSELENYGYTFGSGTRLTVV.

The chain uses TRBV5-1 and TRBJ2-7; the match to TRBD1 covers 7 bases. CDR3 length: 15 residues. Unmatched junction bases numbered 14, after V lost 7 bases and J lost 4 bases. Germline CDR1 reads SGHRS; CDR2 reads YFSETQ. Here the CDR3 DNA reads TGCGCCAGCGGTACAGGGGAATCAAGAGGATACGAGCAGTACTTC. Its protein is CASGTGESRGYEQYF.

The DNA for the CDR3 is TGTGCCAGCAGCTTAGTCGGGGGAAGGCAGCCCCAGCATTTT. It encodes CASSLVGGRQPQHF. The V gene is TRBV5-6, the J gene TRBJ1-5; possible D gene TRBD1, 5 bases. V was pared by 2 bases and J by 7 bases, with 13 bases between. This CDR3 is built from 14 residues. Germline loops: CDR1 SGHDT, CDR2 YYEEEE.

In this sample, this clone turned up a few times. The genes are TRBV10-3 and TRBJ2-3; TRBD2 aligns across 12 bases. The CDR3 has 14 residues. Germline V lookup: CDR1 ENHRY, CDR2 SYGVKD. V shed 11 bases, J shed 5 bases, and the junction held 8 bases outside the gene matches. The CDR3 protein is CAARLAGVKDTQYF. Written as DNA, the CDR3 is TGTGCCGCTAGACTAGCGGGGGTAAAAGATACGCAGTATTTT.

This clone was seen a handful of times. The V call is TRBV7-8, the J call TRBJ1-5; D ambiguous. Germline V gene data show CDR1 as SGHVS and CDR2 as FQNEAQ. The CDR3 is 14 residues long. V was shortened by 5 bases and J by 3 bases, with 11 bases between the two germline ends. The CDR3 is CASSVPGYNQPQHF. CDR3 sequence (DNA): TGTGCCAGCAGCGTCCCAGGCTACAATCAGCCCCAGCATTTT.

This clone was seen a handful of times. V gene TRBV2 combines with J gene TRBJ2-7, with TRBD2 as a possible D gene (5 bases). In germline, CDR1 is SNHLY, CDR2 FYNNEI. The CDR3 has 15 amino acids. Trimming shortened V by 3 bases and J by 3 bases, and 15 bases separated the two germline ends. CDR3 nucleotides: TGTGCCAGCAGTGATTCTCGCGCAGGAGGCTACGAGCAGTACTTC. It encodes CASSDSRAGGYEQYF. The full variable domain, with the rest looked up from reference TRBV2 and TRBJ2-7, is EPEVTQTPSHQVTQMGQEVILRCVPISNHLYFYWYRQILGQKVEFLVSFYNNEISEKSEIFDDQFSVERPDGSNFTLKIRSTKLEDSAMYFCASSDSRAGGYEQYFGPGTRLTVT.

This clone came up a few times. The gene calls are TRBV5-5 and TRBJ1-1; 8 bases fit TRBD1. This CDR3 is 15 amino acids long. The V and J ends lost 2 bases and 1 base, in that order; junction bases with no gene match: 4. CDR1 is SGHKS and CDR2 is YYEKEE in the germline V gene (reference sequence). CDR3 protein: CASSLRTGTNTEAFF. As DNA, the CDR3 is TGTGCCAGCAGCTTAAGGACAGGGACGAACACTGAAGCTTTCTTT.

This clone has only a few counts. The chain combines TRBV27 with TRBJ2-1; D is unclear. Per the germline V gene, CDR1 is MNHEY and CDR2 is SMNVEV (reference sequence). CDR3 length: 12 residues. V was clipped by 7 bases and J by 5 bases, with 9 bases between them. As DNA, the CDR3 is TGTGCCAGCACGACCGCGGACAATGAGCAGTTCTTC. Its translation: CASTTADNEQFF.